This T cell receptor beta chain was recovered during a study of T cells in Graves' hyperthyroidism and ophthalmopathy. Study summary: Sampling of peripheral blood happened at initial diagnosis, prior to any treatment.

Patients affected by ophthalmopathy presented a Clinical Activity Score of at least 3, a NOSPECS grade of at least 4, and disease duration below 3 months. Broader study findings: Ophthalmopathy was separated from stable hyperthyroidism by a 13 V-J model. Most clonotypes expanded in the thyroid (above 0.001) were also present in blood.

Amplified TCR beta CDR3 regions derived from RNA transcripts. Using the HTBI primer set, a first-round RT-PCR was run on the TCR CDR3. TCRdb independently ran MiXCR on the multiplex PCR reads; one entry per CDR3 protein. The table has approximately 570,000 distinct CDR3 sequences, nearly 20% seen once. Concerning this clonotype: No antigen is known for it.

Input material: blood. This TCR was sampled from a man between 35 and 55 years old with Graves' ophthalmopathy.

CDR3 sequence (DNA): TGTGCCAGCAGTGGGACTAGCGGTATGGGCTCCTACGAGCAGTACTTC. Encoded protein: CASSGTSGMGSYEQYF. The gene calls are TRBV2 and TRBJ2-7; 10 bases are shared with TRBD2. J lost 0 bases, V lost 4 bases, and 6 bases had no gene match. Germline V CDR1 and CDR2: SNHLY, FYNNEI. CDR3 length equals 16 residues.